This T cell receptor (beta chain) was captured in a study of Tregs in tolerant kidney transplant recipients. Study outcomes and limitations: The small number of patients limits these findings pending further validation.

A note on this clone: What it binds is unknown.

Only in-frame clones appear in the TCRdb table, and some are missing; sequencing was by immunoSEQ multiplex PCR. The sample shows 65,000 or so clones, more than 70% of them seen only once. Recipients received nonmyeloablative bone marrow transplants from related graft donors, with transient mixed chimerism. Germline loops: CDR1 SGHRS, CDR2 YFSETQ. There are 16 residues in the CDR3. The V and J ends lost 0 bases and 0 bases respectively, with 10 bases between them. Here the sequenced sample was CD4+ T cells from blood (PBMCs), taken 6 months after the transplant. The sequence was collected from a human patient who received a combined kidney and bone marrow transplant. Some T cells here may be from the graft donor. The chain joins TRBV5-1 to TRBJ1-3; D gene unclear. DNA for the CDR3: TGCGCCAGCAGCTTGGAGTCGAGCCCCTCTGGAAACACCATATATTTT. Residues: CASSLESSPSGNTIYF.